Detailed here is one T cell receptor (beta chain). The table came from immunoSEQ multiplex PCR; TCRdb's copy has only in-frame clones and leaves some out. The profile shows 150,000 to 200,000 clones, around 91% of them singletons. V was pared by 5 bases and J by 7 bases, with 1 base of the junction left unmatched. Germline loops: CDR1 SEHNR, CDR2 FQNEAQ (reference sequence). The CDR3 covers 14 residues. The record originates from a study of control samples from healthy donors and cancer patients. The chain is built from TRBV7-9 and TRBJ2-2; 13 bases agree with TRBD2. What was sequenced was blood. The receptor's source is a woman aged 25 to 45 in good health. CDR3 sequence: CASSGTSGDGELFF. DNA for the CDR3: TGTGCCAGCAGCGGGACTAGCGGGGACGGGGAGCTGTTTTTT.